This T cell receptor (beta chain) was sequenced in a study of long-term antiretroviral therapy in people with HIV. Findings of the study overall: Older ART regimens may have been in use when blood was drawn between the mid-2000s and the late 2010s. Every time point showed a repertoire led by clones expanded before ART.

Comment on this clone: Its target is not known.

At the survey level, the v3.0 immunoSEQ assay was run. Using immunoSEQ multiplex PCR, the repertoire was profiled, and TCRdb retains in-frame clones only, with some absent. The data hold 25,000 to 35,000 clones, with 95% observed a single time. V lost 3 bases, J lost 4 bases, and 10 bases lay in between. Germline CDR1 is MGHDK and CDR2 is SYGVNS. The CDR3 runs to 13 residues. All donors provided no fewer than one pre-ART and no fewer than two post-ART PBMC samples. The sequence was collected from a man between 25 and 39 years old with HIV. The sample in question was unsorted PBMCs, obtained 5.3 years after starting antiretroviral therapy. The rearrangement uses TRBV25-1 and TRBJ2-7; D is possibly TRBD2 (6 bases). The DNA of the CDR3 is TGTGCCAGCAGTGAGGGGGGTCTGTACGAGCAGTACTTC. Translated: CASSEGGLYEQYF.